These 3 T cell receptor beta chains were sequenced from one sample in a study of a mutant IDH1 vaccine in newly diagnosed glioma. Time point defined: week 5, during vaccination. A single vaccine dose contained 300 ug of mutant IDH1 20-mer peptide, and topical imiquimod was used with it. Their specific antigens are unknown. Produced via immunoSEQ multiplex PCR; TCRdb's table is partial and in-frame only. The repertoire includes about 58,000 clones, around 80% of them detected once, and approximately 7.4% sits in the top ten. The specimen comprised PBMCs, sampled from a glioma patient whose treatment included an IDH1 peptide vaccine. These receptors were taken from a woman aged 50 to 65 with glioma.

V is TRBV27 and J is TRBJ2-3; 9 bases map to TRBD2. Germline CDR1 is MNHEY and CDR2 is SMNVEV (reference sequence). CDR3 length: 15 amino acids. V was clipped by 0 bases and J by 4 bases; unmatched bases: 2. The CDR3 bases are TGTGCCAGCAGTTTATCGGGCGGGGGGGCAGATACGCAGTATTTT. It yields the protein CASSLSGGGADTQYF.

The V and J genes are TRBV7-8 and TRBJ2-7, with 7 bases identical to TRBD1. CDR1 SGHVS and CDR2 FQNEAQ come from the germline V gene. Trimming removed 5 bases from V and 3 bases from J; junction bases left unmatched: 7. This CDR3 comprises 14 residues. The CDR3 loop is CASSTQGFLYEQYF. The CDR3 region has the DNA TGTGCCAGCAGCACACAGGGGTTCCTCTACGAGCAGTACTTC.

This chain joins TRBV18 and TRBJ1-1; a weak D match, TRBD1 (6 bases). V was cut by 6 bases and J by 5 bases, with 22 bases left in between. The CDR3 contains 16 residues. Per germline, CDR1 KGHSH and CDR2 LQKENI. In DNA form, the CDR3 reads TGTGCCAGCTCCCCCTCTAGGGGGGCGGGTGGAACTGAAGCTTTCTTT. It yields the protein CASSPSRGAGGTEAFF. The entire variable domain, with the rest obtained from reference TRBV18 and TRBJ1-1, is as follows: NAGVMQNPRHLVRRRGQEARLRCSPMKGHSHVYWYRQLPEEGLKFMVYLQKENIIDESGMPKERFSAEFPKEGPSILRIQQVVRGDSAAYFCASSPSRGAGGTEAFFGQGTRLTVV.